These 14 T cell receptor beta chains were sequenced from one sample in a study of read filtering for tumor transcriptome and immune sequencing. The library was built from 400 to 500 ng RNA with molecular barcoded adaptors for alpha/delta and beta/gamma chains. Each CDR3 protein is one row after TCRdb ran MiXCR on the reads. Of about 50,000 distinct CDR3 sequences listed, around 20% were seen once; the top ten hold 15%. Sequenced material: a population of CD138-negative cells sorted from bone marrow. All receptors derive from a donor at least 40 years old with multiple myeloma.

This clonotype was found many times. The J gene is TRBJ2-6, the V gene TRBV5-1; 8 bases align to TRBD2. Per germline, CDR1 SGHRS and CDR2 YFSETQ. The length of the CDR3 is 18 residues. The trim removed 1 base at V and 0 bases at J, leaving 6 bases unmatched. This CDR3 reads CASSLRGGLASGANVLTF. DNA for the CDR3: TGCGCCAGCAGCTTGCGGGGGGGACTGGCCTCTGGGGCCAACGTCCTGACTTTC.

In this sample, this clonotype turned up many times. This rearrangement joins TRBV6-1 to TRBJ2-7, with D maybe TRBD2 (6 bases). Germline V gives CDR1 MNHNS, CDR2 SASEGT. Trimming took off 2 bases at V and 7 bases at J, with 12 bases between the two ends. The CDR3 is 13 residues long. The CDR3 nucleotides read TGTGCCAGCAGTGAACTTCGGGCGGGGGAGCAGTACTTC. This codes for CASSELRAGEQYF.

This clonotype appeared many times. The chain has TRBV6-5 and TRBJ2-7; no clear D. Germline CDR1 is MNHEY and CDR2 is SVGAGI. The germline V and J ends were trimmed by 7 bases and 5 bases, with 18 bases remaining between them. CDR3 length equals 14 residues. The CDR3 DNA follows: TGTGCCAGCATTCCGTTTACCACCTCTCACGAGCAGTACTTC. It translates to CASIPFTTSHEQYF.

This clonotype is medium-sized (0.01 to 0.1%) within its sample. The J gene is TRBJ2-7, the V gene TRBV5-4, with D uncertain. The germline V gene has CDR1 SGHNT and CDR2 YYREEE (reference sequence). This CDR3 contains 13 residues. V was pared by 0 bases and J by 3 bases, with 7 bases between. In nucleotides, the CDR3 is TGTGCCAGCAGCTTGGCAGTGGGCTACGAGCAGTACTTC. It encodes CASSLAVGYEQYF.

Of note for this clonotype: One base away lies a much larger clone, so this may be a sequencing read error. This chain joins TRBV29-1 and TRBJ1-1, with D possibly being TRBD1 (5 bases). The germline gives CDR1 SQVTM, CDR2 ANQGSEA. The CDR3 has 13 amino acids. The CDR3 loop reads CSVEGGPNTVAFF. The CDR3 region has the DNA TGCAGCGTTGAAGGGGGACCGAACACTGTAGCTTTCTTT.

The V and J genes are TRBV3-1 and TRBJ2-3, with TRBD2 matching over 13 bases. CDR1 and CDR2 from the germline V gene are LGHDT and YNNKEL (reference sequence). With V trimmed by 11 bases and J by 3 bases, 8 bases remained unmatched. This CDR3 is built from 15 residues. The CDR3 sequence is CAGRLAGGQTDTQYF. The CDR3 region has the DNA TGTGCCGGCCGACTAGCGGGAGGCCAGACAGATACGCAGTATTTT.

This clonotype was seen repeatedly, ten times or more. CDR3: CASSPRGQPYSGANVLTF. In DNA form, the CDR3 reads TGTGCCAGTAGTCCCAGAGGACAGCCCTACTCTGGGGCCAACGTCCTGACTTTC. J is TRBJ2-6 and V is TRBV19, with D possibly TRBD1 on 6 matching bases. The CDR3 loop spans 18 amino acids. V dropped 5 bases and J dropped 0 bases, with 17 bases sitting between them. CDR1 is LNHDA, CDR2 SQIVND, per germline (reference sequence).

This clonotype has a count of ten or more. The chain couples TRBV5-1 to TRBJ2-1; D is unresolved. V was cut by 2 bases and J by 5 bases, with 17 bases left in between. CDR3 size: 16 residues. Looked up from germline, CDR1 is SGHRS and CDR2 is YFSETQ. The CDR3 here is CASSFGLLGAHNEQFF. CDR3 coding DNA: TGCGCCAGCAGCTTCGGCCTTCTCGGAGCCCACAATGAGCAGTTCTTC.

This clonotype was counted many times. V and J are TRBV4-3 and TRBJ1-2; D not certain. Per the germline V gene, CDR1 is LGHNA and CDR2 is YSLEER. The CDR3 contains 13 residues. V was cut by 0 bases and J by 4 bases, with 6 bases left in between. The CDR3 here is CASSQEGSYGYTF. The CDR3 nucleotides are TGCGCCAGCAGCCAAGAGGGGTCCTATGGCTACACCTTC.

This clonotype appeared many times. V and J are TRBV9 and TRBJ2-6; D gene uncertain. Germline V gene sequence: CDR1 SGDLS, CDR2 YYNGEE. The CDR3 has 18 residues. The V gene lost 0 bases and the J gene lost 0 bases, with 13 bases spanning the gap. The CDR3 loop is CASSVEGGRSSGANVLTF. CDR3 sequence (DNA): TGTGCCAGCAGCGTAGAGGGTGGCCGGTCCTCTGGGGCCAACGTCCTGACTTTC.

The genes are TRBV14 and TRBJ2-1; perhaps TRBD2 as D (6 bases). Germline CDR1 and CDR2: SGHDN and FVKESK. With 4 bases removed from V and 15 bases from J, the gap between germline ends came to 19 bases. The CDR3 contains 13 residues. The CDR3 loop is CASSPRRENVRFF. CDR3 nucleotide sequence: TGTGCCAGCAGCCCTCGCCGGGAGAATGTGCGGTTCTTC.

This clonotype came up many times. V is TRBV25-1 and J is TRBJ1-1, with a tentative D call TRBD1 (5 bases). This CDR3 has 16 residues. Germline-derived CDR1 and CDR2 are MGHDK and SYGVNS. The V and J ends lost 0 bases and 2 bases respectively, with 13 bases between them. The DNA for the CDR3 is TGTGCCAGCAGTGAATACGGGGGAGTGGGAAACACTGAAGCTTTCTTT. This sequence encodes CASSEYGGVGNTEAFF. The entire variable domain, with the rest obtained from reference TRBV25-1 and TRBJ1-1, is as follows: EADIYQTPRYLVIGTGKKITLECSQTMGHDKMYWYQQDPGMELHLIHYSYGVNSTEKGDLSSESTVSRIRTEHFPLTLESARPSHTSQYLCASSEYGGVGNTEAFFGQGTRLTVV.

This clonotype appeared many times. In nucleotides, the CDR3 is TGCAGCGTTGAAAAAGCGTGGGGGACAGATACGCAGTATTTT. Translated, it gives CSVEKAWGTDTQYF. The V gene is TRBV29-1, the J gene TRBJ2-3; tentatively, D is TRBD1 or TRBD2 (5 bases each). Between the trimmed V and J ends, which lost 2 bases and 3 bases, there was a span of 12 bases. The CDR3 is 14 amino acids. The germline gives CDR1 SQVTM, CDR2 ANQGSEA.

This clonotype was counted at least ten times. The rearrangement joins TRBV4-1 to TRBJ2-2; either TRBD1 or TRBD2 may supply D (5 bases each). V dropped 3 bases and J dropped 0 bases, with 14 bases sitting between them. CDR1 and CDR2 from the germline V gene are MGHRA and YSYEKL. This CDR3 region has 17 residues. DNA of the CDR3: TGCGCCAGCAGCCACAGTACCGGGACGGCGAACACCGGGGAGCTGTTTTTT. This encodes CASSHSTGTANTGELFF.